This T cell receptor (beta chain) was recorded in a study of blood T cell repertoires in COVID-19 (dated by TCRdb to between 2020 and 2021). As for the study more broadly: The collaborator samples originated in the United States, Italy and Spain and spanned the acute and convalescent phases of COVID-19. The material from the prospective study consisted of cDNA or gDNA derived from T cells, B-cell-depleted T cells, or PBMCs. Subjects who had been exposed to COVID-19, were actively infected with it, or had recovered from it provided the deeply sampled blood TCRbeta repertoires that made up the dataset. The repertoires were released in a freely available public database meant as a resource for research on the immune response to SARS-CoV-2. Samples were obtained from the ongoing ImmuneRACE study (first 160 participants) and from some 1,200 subjects provided by 6 global collaborators. A de-identified subject ID, COVID-19 status, age in years and sex were almost always included in the sample metadata. Where available, HLA class I and class II types were taken from metadata supplied by the sample provider and were not determined by assay-based typing. Overall study results and their limits: The quantity of clinical and demographic metadata differed by source and by participant and was supplied without curation.

The CDR3 runs 14 residues from the cysteine to the phenylalanine. Just the 42-base CDR3 DNA is kept, in frame starting at base 1. After removal of 2 bases from V and 5 bases from J, the junction retains 5 bases not matched to a gene. In the germline V gene (reference sequence), CDR1 corresponds to MNHEY and CDR2 to SMNVEV. Concerning this clone: Its cognate antigen has yet to be identified. No qualities accompany the bases; no much larger clone lies one base away.

The immunoSEQ Assay, a bias-controlled multiplex PCR, was used to amplify TCRbeta CDR3 regions from genomic DNA. In the paper's pipeline: Within the assay, amplification of reference gene primers was used to estimate how many nucleated cells each sample contained. To quantify the absolute abundance of each unique TCRbeta CDR3 rearrangement, sequence reads were collapsed and filtered. For each sample, productive Simpson clonality was calculated as the square root of Simpson's diversity index over productive rearrangements. TCRdb took over this immuneACCESS table, retaining in-frame rearrangements with V and J assigned. Such tables are incomplete; in checked studies, under half of the missing clones stem from an unresolved V gene, and the remainder is unexplained. V and J calls and clone size are those listed in that table; D and trimming were worked out from the DNA. Within this sample are around 20,000 clones, with nearly 90% of them counted one time only. The leading ten clones occupy 9.5% to 10% of the sample.

The collaborating institutions used their own protocols to collect whole blood in K2EDTA tubes. For TCRbeta analysis, collaborators shipped samples as frozen whole blood, isolated PBMCs, or DNA extracted from either of those sample types. This clonotype was obtained from a man aged 40-55 years with active COVID-19. The chain is assembled from TRBV27 and TRBJ2-5, with 7 central nucleotides matching TRBD2. Sequencing was carried out using peripheral blood. The CDR3 here reads CASSLTAGVETQYF. The nucleotide sequence reads as follows: TGTGCCAGCAGTTTAACGGCGGGAGTGGAGACCCAGTACTTC.